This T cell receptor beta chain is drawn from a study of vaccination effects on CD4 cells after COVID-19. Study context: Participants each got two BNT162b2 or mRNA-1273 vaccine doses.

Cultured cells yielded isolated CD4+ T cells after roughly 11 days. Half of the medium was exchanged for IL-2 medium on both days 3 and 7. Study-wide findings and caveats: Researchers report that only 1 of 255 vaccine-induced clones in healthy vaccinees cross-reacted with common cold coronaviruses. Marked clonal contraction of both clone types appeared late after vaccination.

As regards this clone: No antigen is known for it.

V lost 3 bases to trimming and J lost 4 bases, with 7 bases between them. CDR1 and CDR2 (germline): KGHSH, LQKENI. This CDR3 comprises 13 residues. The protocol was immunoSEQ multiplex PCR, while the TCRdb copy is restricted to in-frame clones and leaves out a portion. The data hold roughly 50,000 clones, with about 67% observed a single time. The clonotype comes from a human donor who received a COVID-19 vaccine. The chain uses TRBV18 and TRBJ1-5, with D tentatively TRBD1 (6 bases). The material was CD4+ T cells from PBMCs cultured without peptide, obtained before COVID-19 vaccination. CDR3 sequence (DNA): TGTGCCAGCTCACCTCAGGGGAATCAGCCCCAGCATTTT. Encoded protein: CASSPQGNQPQHF.